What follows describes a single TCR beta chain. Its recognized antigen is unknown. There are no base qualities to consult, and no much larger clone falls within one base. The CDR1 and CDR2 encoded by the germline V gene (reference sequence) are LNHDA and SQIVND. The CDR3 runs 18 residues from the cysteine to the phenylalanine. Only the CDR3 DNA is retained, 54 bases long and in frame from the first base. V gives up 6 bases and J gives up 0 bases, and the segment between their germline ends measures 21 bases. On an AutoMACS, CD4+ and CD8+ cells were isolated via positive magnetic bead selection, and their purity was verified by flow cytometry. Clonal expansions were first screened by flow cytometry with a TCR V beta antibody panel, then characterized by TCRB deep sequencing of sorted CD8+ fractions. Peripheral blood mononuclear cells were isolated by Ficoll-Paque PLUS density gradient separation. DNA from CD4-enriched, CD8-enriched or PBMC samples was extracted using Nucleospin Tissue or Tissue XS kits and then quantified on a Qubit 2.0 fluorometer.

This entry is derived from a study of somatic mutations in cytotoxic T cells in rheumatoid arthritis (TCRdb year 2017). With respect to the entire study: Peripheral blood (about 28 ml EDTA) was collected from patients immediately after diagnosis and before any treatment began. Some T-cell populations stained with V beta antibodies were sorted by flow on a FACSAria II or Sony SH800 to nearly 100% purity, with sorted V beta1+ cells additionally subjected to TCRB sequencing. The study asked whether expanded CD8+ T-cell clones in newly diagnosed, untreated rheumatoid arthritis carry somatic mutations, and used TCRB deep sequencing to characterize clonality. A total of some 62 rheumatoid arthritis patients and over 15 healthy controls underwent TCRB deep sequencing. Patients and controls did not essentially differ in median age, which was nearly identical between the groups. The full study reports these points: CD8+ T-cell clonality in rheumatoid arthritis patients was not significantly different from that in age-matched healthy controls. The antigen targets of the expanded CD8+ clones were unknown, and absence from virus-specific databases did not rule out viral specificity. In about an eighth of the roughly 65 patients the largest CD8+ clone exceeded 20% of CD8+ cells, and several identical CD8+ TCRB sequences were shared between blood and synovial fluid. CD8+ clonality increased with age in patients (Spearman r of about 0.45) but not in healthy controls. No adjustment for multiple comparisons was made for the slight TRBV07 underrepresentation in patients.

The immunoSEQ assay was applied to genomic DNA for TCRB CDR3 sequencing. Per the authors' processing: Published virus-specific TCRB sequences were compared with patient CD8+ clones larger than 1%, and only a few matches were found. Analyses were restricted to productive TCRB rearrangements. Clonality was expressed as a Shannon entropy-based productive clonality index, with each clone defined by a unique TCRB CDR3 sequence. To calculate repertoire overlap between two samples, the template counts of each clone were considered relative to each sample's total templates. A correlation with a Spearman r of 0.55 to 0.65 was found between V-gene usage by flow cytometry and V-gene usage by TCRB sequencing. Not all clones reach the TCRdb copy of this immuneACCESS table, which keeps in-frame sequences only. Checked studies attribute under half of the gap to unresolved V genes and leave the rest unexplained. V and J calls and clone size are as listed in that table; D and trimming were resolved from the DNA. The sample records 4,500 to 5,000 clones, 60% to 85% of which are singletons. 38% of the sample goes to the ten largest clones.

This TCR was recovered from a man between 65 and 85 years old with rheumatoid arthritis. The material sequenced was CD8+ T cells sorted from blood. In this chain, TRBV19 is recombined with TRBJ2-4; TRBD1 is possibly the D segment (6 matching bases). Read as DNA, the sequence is TGTGCCAGTAGCCCCAGCGTGGGGGCCGGGGTAGCCAAAAACATTCAGTACTTC. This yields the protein CASSPSVGAGVAKNIQYF. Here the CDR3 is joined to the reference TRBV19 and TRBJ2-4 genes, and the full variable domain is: DGGITQSPKYLFRKEGQNVTLSCEQNLNHDAMYWYRQDPGQGLRLIYYSQIVNDFQKGDIAEGYSVSREKKESFPLTVTSAQKNPTAFYLCASSPSVGAGVAKNIQYFGAGTRLSVL.